The 30 T cell receptor beta chains given below trace back to one sample, sequenced in a study of T cell responses to AZD1222 COVID-19 vaccine. Produced via immunoSEQ multiplex PCR; TCRdb's table is partial and in-frame only. The data contain tens of thousands of clones, roughly nine tenths of them singletons. Sample: peripheral blood, taken on day 0 of AZD1222 vaccination. The source is an adult in good health.

The gene calls are TRBV7-2 and TRBJ1-1; D perhaps matches TRBD1 (5 bases). Trimming pared 4 bases from V and 5 bases from J, leaving 11 bases between. This CDR3 is 13 amino acids long. The germline gives CDR1 SGHTA, CDR2 FQGNSA. The DNA for the CDR3 is TGTGCCAGCAGCTCGCAGGGTATGACTGAAGCTTTCTTT. Translating gives CASSSQGMTEAFF.

The chain has TRBV6-6 and TRBJ1-1; the D gene is possibly TRBD1 (6 bases). The CDR3 extends over 13 amino acids. CDR1 is MNHNY, CDR2 SVGAGI, per germline (reference sequence). Trimming took off 7 bases at V and 1 base at J, with 10 bases between the two ends. The CDR3 coding sequence is TGTGCCAGCACTAAGGACAGGAACACTGAAGCTTTCTTT. This encodes CASTKDRNTEAFF.

The V call is TRBV5-8, the J call TRBJ2-2, with D perhaps TRBD1 (5 bases). From germline, CDR1 is SGHTS and CDR2 YDEGEE. CDR3 size: 16 residues. Trimming stripped 2 bases from V and 4 bases from J, with 15 bases between. The CDR3 loop reads CASSFSAGWTTGELFF. The DNA for the CDR3 is TGTGCCAGCAGCTTCTCCGCAGGGTGGACCACCGGGGAGCTGTTTTTT.

The chain is built from TRBV28 and TRBJ2-3; 11 bases match TRBD2. The V segment lost 6 bases and the J segment 2 bases; nucleotides outside the gene matches: 13. The germline V gene encodes CDR1 MDHEN and CDR2 SYDVKM. The CDR3 covers 18 residues. The CDR3 region is CASRPNLGTSGLTDTQYF. Here the CDR3 DNA reads TGTGCCAGCAGACCCAATCTTGGGACTAGCGGACTCACAGATACGCAGTATTTT.

In its sample, this clone was seen once. The V and J genes are TRBV7-9 and TRBJ1-1, with D tentatively TRBD1 (5 bases). The CDR3 has 15 residues. Trimming took 2 bases from V and 6 from J, leaving 16 bases between them. Germline CDR1 and CDR2: SEHNR and FQNEAQ (reference sequence). This CDR3 is CASSLLDSPGAEAFF. In DNA form, the CDR3 reads TGTGCCAGCAGCTTACTTGACAGCCCTGGGGCTGAAGCTTTCTTT.

The V gene is TRBV6-1, the J gene TRBJ1-1, with 9 bases lining up with TRBD1. V dropped 4 bases and J dropped 0; count of bases not matched to a gene: 6. The V gene's germline CDR1 is MNHNS and CDR2 SASEGT. The CDR3 has 16 amino acids. CDR3 DNA: TGTGCCAGCAGTGCCGGACAGGGGTTCCTGAACACTGAAGCTTTCTTT. It yields the protein CASSAGQGFLNTEAFF.

The rearrangement uses TRBV5-1 and TRBJ2-2; TRBD2 matches at 14 bases. J was trimmed by 6 bases and V by 0 bases; bases with no gene match: 1. Germline assignment: CDR1 SGHRS and CDR2 YFSETQ. The CDR3 spans 16 residues. CDR3 sequence: CASSLATSGRAGELFF. The CDR3 nucleotides are TGCGCCAGCAGCTTGGCGACTAGCGGGAGGGCCGGGGAGCTGTTTTTT.

The chain couples TRBV28 to TRBJ1-1; maybe TRBD1 (5 bases). V was trimmed by 8 bases and J by 1 base, leaving 11 bases between them. The V gene's germline CDR1 is MDHEN and CDR2 SYDVKM. The CDR3 is 13 amino acids. The CDR3 DNA sequence: TGTGCCAGCCATTGGGGCTCGAACACTGAAGCTTTCTTT. This sequence encodes CASHWGSNTEAFF.

As DNA, the CDR3 is TGTGCCAGCAGCTTAGGGGGGACCCAAGCTGAAGCTTTCTTT. Translating it yields CASSLGGTQAEAFF. The gene calls are TRBV7-8 and TRBJ1-1, with D maybe TRBD1 (5 bases). Germline CDR1 reads SGHVS; CDR2 reads FQNEAQ. Trimming stripped 1 base from V and 6 bases from J, with 12 bases between. The length of the CDR3 is 14 residues.

V is TRBV11-2 and J is TRBJ1-1; possibly TRBD1 for D (5 bases). V lost 2 bases, J lost 7 bases, and 8 bases lay in between. The CDR3 is made up of 12 amino acids. Germline assignment: CDR1 SGHAT and CDR2 FQNNGV. The CDR3 region has the DNA TGTGCCAGCAGCTTAACTGACAGTGAAGCTTTCTTT. This sequence encodes CASSLTDSEAFF.

The genes are TRBV7-9 and TRBJ2-3; D tentatively fits TRBD1 or TRBD2 (5 bases each). This CDR3 is 16 amino acids long. Trimming left V 1 base short and J 4 bases short, with 15 bases between. The germline gives CDR1 SEHNR, CDR2 FQNEAQ (reference sequence). In DNA form, the CDR3 reads TGTGCCAGCAGCTTAGGGGACCCCGGGGCCCCAGATACGCAGTATTTT. It specifies CASSLGDPGAPDTQYF.

The chain recombines TRBV4-1 with TRBJ2-7; D might be TRBD1 (6 bases). Germline CDR1 and CDR2: MGHRA and YSYEKL. The CDR3 is 20 residues long. With 4 bases removed from V and 0 bases from J, the gap between germline ends came to 28 bases. The CDR3: CASSPRVQGTSTPSSYEQYF. The CDR3 DNA follows: TGCGCCAGCAGCCCACGGGTACAGGGAACGTCTACCCCCAGCTCCTACGAGCAGTACTTC.

The CDR3 DNA reads as TGTGCCAGCAGTTTATATCTAGCGGGAGTGGCCGGGGAGCTGTTTTTT. Translating gives CASSLYLAGVAGELFF. This chain joins TRBV28 and TRBJ2-2; 10 bases fit TRBD2. There are 16 residues in the CDR3. Per germline, CDR1 MDHEN and CDR2 SYDVKM. Trimming cost V 1 base and J 6 bases; bases outside gene matches: 5.

The table lists this clone with a few counts. This chain connects TRBV20-1 to TRBJ1-1; a possible D gene is TRBD1 (5 bases). This CDR3 region has 11 residues. Germline V gene data show CDR1 as DFQATT and CDR2 as SNEGSKA (reference sequence). V gave up 0 bases and J gave up 10 bases, with 9 bases separating them. CDR3 sequence: CSARDLRGAFF. CDR3 nucleotide sequence: TGCAGTGCTAGAGATCTTAGGGGAGCTTTCTTT.

The V call is TRBV6-5, the J call TRBJ2-3, with D possibly being TRBD2 (6 bases). The CDR3 loop spans 15 amino acids. From germline, CDR1 is MNHEY and CDR2 SVGAGI. Trimming shortened V by 6 bases and J by 4 bases, and 17 bases separated the two germline ends. CDR3 residues: CASSRLGGTADTQYF. CDR3 DNA: TGTGCCAGCAGCAGACTGGGGGGTACTGCAGATACGCAGTATTTT.

V gene TRBV28 combines with J gene TRBJ2-7, with D possibly being TRBD1 (6 bases). Trimming removed 3 bases from V and 5 bases from J, with 17 bases in between. Germline values: CDR1 MDHEN, CDR2 SYDVKM. This CDR3 spans 15 amino acids. Here the CDR3 DNA reads TGTGCCAGCAGTTTTGTCCGAGGACAGCACCACGAGCAGTACTTC. The encoded protein is CASSFVRGQHHEQYF.

The chain combines TRBV11-2 with TRBJ2-1; 8 nucleotides agree with TRBD2. The CDR3 loop spans 17 amino acids. V lost 3 bases, J lost 8 bases, and 15 bases stayed unmatched. CDR1 and CDR2 from the germline V gene are SGHAT and FQNNGV. CDR3 bases: TGTGCCAGCAGCTTTTCGGGGGGGGCTGGAAGGAGGGATGAGCAGTTCTTC. Its protein is CASSFSGGAGRRDEQFF.

The chain has TRBV2 and TRBJ2-1, with D possibly being TRBD1 or TRBD2 (5 bases each). CDR1 is SNHLY and CDR2 is FYNNEI in the germline V gene. V gave up 6 bases and J gave up 4 bases, with 16 bases separating them. CDR3 length: 15 amino acids. CDR3 nucleotide sequence: TGTGCCAGCAGGGCCGCCGGGACCAGATACAATGAGCAGTTCTTC. As protein: CASRAAGTRYNEQFF.

The genes are TRBV28 and TRBJ1-5, with 8 bases fitting TRBD1. There are 16 residues in the CDR3. With V trimmed by 3 bases and J by 4 bases, 8 bases remained unmatched. Germline assignment: CDR1 MDHEN and CDR2 SYDVKM. In nucleotides, the CDR3 is TGTGCCAGCAGTTTCCGCTCAGGGGGCAGGAATCAGCCCCAGCATTTT. Its protein is CASSFRSGGRNQPQHF.

The sample holds one count of this clone. The CDR3 region has the DNA TGTGCCAGCAGCGACACCAACACCGGGGAGCTGTTTTTT. Protein sequence: CASSDTNTGELFF. V usage is TRBV6-5 and J usage is TRBJ2-2; no clear D. The CDR3 totals 13 residues. V was pared by 6 bases and J by 2 bases, with 7 bases between. The germline V gene has CDR1 MNHEY and CDR2 SVGAGI.

The V gene is TRBV29-1, the J gene TRBJ2-4; 7 bases fit TRBD1. In germline, CDR1 is SQVTM, CDR2 ANQGSEA. V shed 7 bases, J shed 3 bases, and the junction held 9 bases outside the gene matches. The CDR3 has 14 residues. CDR3 loop: CSAYRGTGKNIQYF. CDR3 coding DNA: TGCAGCGCCTACAGGGGAACGGGCAAAAACATTCAGTACTTC.

The rearrangement joins TRBV7-9 to TRBJ1-4, with 9 bases lining up with TRBD1. Germline V gene data show CDR1 as SEHNR and CDR2 as FQNEAQ (reference sequence). V lost 1 base, J lost 8 bases, and 8 bases stayed unmatched. This CDR3 has 16 residues. The CDR3 loop reads CASSLEGTGWREKLFF. CDR3 bases: TGTGCCAGCAGCTTAGAGGGGACAGGGTGGCGAGAAAAACTGTTTTTT.

The J gene is TRBJ2-2, the V gene TRBV12-3 or TRBV12-4, with a possible D match to TRBD2 (6 bases). This CDR3 has 12 residues. Trimming cost V 6 bases and J 7 bases, with 9 bases left between them. In nucleotides, the CDR3 is TGTGCCAGCAGATCCGGGGGCGGGGAGCTGTTTTTT. Translating it yields CASRSGGGELFF.

V is TRBV5-5 and J is TRBJ1-2, with TRBD1 identical over 7 bases. Per germline, CDR1 SGHKS and CDR2 YYEKEE (reference sequence). V trimming: 4 bases; J trimming: 7 bases; junction bases outside the gene matches: 7. The length of the CDR3 is 13 residues. As DNA, the CDR3 is TGTGCCAGCAGCGCCGGGACAGCCAGTGGCTACACCTTC. Translating gives CASSAGTASGYTF.

The genes are TRBV6-4 and TRBJ1-1; TRBD1 agrees at 10 bases. Germline lookup yields CDR1 MRHNA and CDR2 SNTAGT. With V trimmed by 3 bases and J by 0 bases, 4 bases remained unmatched. The CDR3 spans 16 residues. Here the CDR3 reads CASSEEGQGMNTEAFF. For the CDR3, the DNA is TGTGCCAGCAGTGAGGAGGGACAGGGGATGAACACTGAAGCTTTCTTT.

J is TRBJ2-7 and V is TRBV7-9; TRBD2 might be the D (6 bases). The CDR3 contains 13 residues. The V end was cut by 5 bases, the J end by 1 base, with 9 bases between. The germline gives CDR1 SEHNR, CDR2 FQNEAQ (reference sequence). In nucleotides, the CDR3 is TGTGCCAGCAGCGGGGGGACTTCCTACGAGCAGTACTTC. It yields the protein CASSGGTSYEQYF.

The chain has TRBV3-1 (or the pseudogene TRBV3-2) and TRBJ2-1; 7 bases line up with TRBD2. V was pared by 9 bases and J by 5 bases, with 7 bases of the junction left unmatched. The germline V gene has CDR1 LGHDT and CDR2 YNNKEL (reference sequence). The CDR3 covers 13 residues. The CDR3 is CASKAGEDNEQFF. In DNA form, the CDR3 reads TGTGCCAGTAAGGCGGGAGAAGACAATGAGCAGTTCTTC.

In this sample, this clone turned up once. The chain combines TRBV27 with TRBJ1-5; D is perhaps TRBD1 (6 bases). The CDR3 spans 14 residues. The V gene's germline CDR1 is MNHEY and CDR2 SMNVEV (reference sequence). Deletions cut 2 bases from V and 4 bases from J, with 9 bases between. The CDR3 DNA sequence: TGTGCCAGCAGTTTAAGGCAGGGGAATCAGCCCCAGCATTTT. This encodes CASSLRQGNQPQHF.

The V and J genes are TRBV18 and TRBJ1-5; D possibly corresponds to TRBD1 (5 bases). This CDR3 has 18 residues. V was cut by 4 bases and J by 3 bases, with 22 bases left in between. The germline V gene has CDR1 KGHSH and CDR2 LQKENI. In nucleotides, the CDR3 is TGTGCCAGCTCACAAACCCTCCAGGGAAATGGGGACAATCAGCCCCAGCATTTT. As protein: CASSQTLQGNGDNQPQHF. The full variable domain, with the rest looked up from reference TRBV18 and TRBJ1-5, is NAGVMQNPRHLVRRRGQEARLRCSPMKGHSHVYWYRQLPEEGLKFMVYLQKENIIDESGMPKERFSAEFPKEGPSILRIQQVVRGDSAAYFCASSQTLQGNGDNQPQHFGDGTRLSIL.

This sequence joins TRBV4-1 and TRBJ1-4, with a tentative D call TRBD1 (6 bases). The germline V gene encodes CDR1 MGHRA and CDR2 YSYEKL. The CDR3 is 14 residues long. The V end was cut by 5 bases, the J end by 7 bases, with 14 bases between. CDR3 nucleotide sequence: TGCGCCAGCAGCTTGGGGGGCGCGGGTGAAAAACTGTTTTTT. It codes for CASSLGGAGEKLFF.